These 5 T cell receptor beta chains share one sample of origin, sequenced in a study of PD-L1 blockade in urothelial cancer. TCRdb's copy holds only in-frame clones and misses some; the assay was immunoSEQ multiplex PCR. The repertoire holds some 50,000 clones, about 85% seen once, with 1.9% in the top ten. Time point: peripheral blood 6 weeks after treatment start. The source was PBMCs, collected around atezolizumab (anti-PD-L1) treatment. These receptors were taken from a man aged 45-65 years with urothelial cancer.

The chain carries TRBV27 and TRBJ2-7; D might be TRBD1 (9 bases). The length of the CDR3 is 17 residues. Germline V gene lookup returns CDR1 MNHEY and CDR2 SMNVEV (reference sequence). V lost 2 bases to trimming and J lost 1 base, with 18 bases between them. The chain's CDR3 is CASSLREGTGRSYEQYF. In DNA, the CDR3 is TGTGCCAGCAGTTTACGGGAGGGGACAGGGAGGTCCTACGAGCAGTACTTC.

The chain couples TRBV5-1 to TRBJ2-1, with D possibly being TRBD2 (5 bases). Deletions cut 3 bases from V and 1 base from J, with 11 bases between. The CDR3 spans 15 residues. Germline V gene sequence: CDR1 SGHRS, CDR2 YFSETQ. This CDR3 is CASSSSTTSYNEQFF. The CDR3 DNA reads as TGCGCCAGCAGCTCGTCGACTACTTCCTACAATGAGCAGTTCTTC.

The chain combines TRBV20-1 with TRBJ2-2, with D unclear. Looked up from germline, CDR1 is DFQATT and CDR2 is SNEGSKA (reference sequence). The CDR3 contains 11 residues. The V and J ends lost 5 bases and 4 bases respectively, with 5 bases between them. The CDR3 sequence is CSAGGTGELFF. Here the CDR3 DNA reads TGCAGTGCTGGCGGCACCGGGGAGCTGTTTTTT.

V gene TRBV10-3 combines with J gene TRBJ1-4; weak D call: TRBD1 (6 bases). Trimming pared 2 bases from V and 5 bases from J, leaving 18 bases between. This CDR3 is built from 17 residues. Germline values: CDR1 ENHRY, CDR2 SYGVKD. The CDR3 DNA sequence: TGTGCCATCAGTGAGCCCCTAGGGGGGGGCCTAAATGAAAAACTGTTTTTT. Protein: CAISEPLGGGLNEKLFF.

The chain joins TRBV7-8 to TRBJ1-3, with TRBD1 identical over 7 bases. Unmatched junction bases numbered 10, after V lost 4 bases and J lost 13 bases. The CDR3 is made up of 13 amino acids. Germline lookup yields CDR1 SGHVS and CDR2 FQNEAQ. The CDR3 DNA is TGTGCCAGCAGCTCCGCTCCGGGACAGACGATATATTTT. It specifies CASSSAPGQTIYF.